Below are 5 T cell receptor beta chains sequenced from a single sample in a study of T cells after yellow fever vaccination. TCRdb processed the 5' RACE reads anew with MiXCR; each CDR3 protein has one entry. The sample has fewer than 650,000 distinct CDR3 sequences; roughly a fifth are singletons. Sequenced material: PBMCs, taken around 3 weeks after the first yellow fever vaccination. The receptors originated from a man between 18 and 29 years old who received the YFV17D yellow fever vaccine.

This chain connects TRBV10-3 to TRBJ2-3; D is possibly TRBD1 (6 bases). Germline V gives CDR1 ENHRY, CDR2 SYGVKD. Trimming pared 6 bases from V and 0 bases from J, leaving 13 bases between. CDR3 length: 15 amino acids. CDR3 in DNA: TGTGCCATCAGAGGACAGCCTATTAGCACAGATACGCAGTATTTT. Protein sequence: CAIRGQPISTDTQYF.

This clonotype was found a few times. J is TRBJ2-3 and V is TRBV7-2; no clear D. The germline V gene encodes CDR1 SGHTA and CDR2 FQGNSA. V dropped 0 bases and J dropped 14 bases, with 9 bases sitting between them. The CDR3 length is 11 residues. In DNA, the CDR3 is TGTGCCAGCAGCTTAGCGGACCCCTGGTATTTT. It specifies CASSLADPWYF.

In this sample, this clonotype turned up a few times. The chain recombines TRBV6-1 with TRBJ2-6, with D perhaps TRBD1 or TRBD2 (6 bases each). V lost 8 bases and J lost 2, with 7 bases in between. The germline gives CDR1 MNHNS, CDR2 SASEGT. The CDR3 is made up of 13 amino acids. The chain's CDR3 is CASRGPGANVLTF. CDR3 bases: TGTGCCAGCCGGGGGCCTGGGGCCAACGTCCTGACTTTC.

This clonotype was counted at least ten times. This chain joins TRBV18 and TRBJ1-1; no definite D call. The CDR3 runs to 13 residues. The germline V gene has CDR1 KGHSH and CDR2 LQKENI. V dropped 8 bases and J dropped 1 base, with 11 bases sitting between them. CDR3 bases: TGTGCCAGCAGCCCTCCAGGGAACACTGAAGCTTTCTTT. Its translation is CASSPPGNTEAFF.

This chain connects TRBV6-2 or TRBV6-3 to TRBJ2-7; D gene unclear. Per the germline V gene, CDR1 is MNHEY and CDR2 is SVGEGT. The CDR3 length is 13 residues. Trimming left V 5 bases short and J 3 bases short, with 11 bases between. CDR3 nucleotide sequence: TGTGCCAGCAGTCAAACAAGAGACTACGAGCAGTACTTC. This sequence encodes CASSQTRDYEQYF.